Below, one TCR beta chain is given with its context. Its antigen is unknown. This sample also contains other DNA sequences that code for the same CDR3. The culture ran for approximately nine days before CD4+ T cells were isolated. This individual tested PCR-positive for SARS-CoV-2 infection between March and December 2020. Method: immunoSEQ multiplex PCR; TCRdb's copy keeps in-frame clones and lacks some. The sample contains about 45,000 clones, around 74% of which appear only once. This sample stems from a study of vaccination effects on CD4 cells after COVID-19. Study-level information: A few million PBMC were seeded per well and grown in the presence of about 10 IU/ml IL-2 and about 10 ug/ml peptides.

The starting material was CD4+ T cells from PBMCs cultured without peptide, obtained before COVID-19 vaccination. This TCR derives from a human donor who had a prior SARS-CoV-2 infection.

The CDR3 coding sequence is TGTGCCAGCAGCGTCGACAGTGGCAATCAGCCCCAGCATTTT. Translation gives CASSVDSGNQPQHF. The chain has TRBV9 and TRBJ1-5; TRBD1 might be the D (5 bases). Germline V gene data show CDR1 as SGDLS and CDR2 as YYNGEE. This CDR3 region has 14 residues. The ends were cut back, 2 bases at V and 2 bases at J, with 8 bases in the middle.